The following is a TCR beta chain sequence with its context. Germline V gives CDR1 LGHDT, CDR2 YNNKEL (reference sequence). CDR3 length: 15 residues. The V gene end was trimmed by 3 bases and the J gene end by 5 bases; junction bases not matched to a gene: 6. Sequencing used immunoSEQ multiplex PCR; TCRdb keeps in-frame clones, though not all of them. The sample consists of about 220,000 clones, around 82% of them appearing once. The entry originates in a study of blood T cell repertoires in COVID-19. V gene TRBV3-1 (or the pseudogene TRBV3-2) combines with J gene TRBJ2-2; 7 positions agree with TRBD1. The sequenced sample was PBMCs or T cells enriched from blood (not recorded which). The receptor comes from a woman aged 50 to 60 who had been exposed to COVID-19. The CDR3 sequence is CASSHGRGRTGELFF. The CDR3 DNA is TGTGCCAGCAGCCATGGCAGGGGGAGAACCGGGGAGCTGTTTTTT.